This entry describes one TCR beta chain. The sample belongs to a study of blood T cell repertoires in COVID-19. Study-wide context: Samples taken during acute and convalescent COVID-19 were collected in the United States, Italy and Spain. Sources were T cells, B-cell-depleted T cells, or PBMCs; the material itself was cDNA or gDNA.

Germline CDR1 is SEHNR and CDR2 is FQNEAQ (reference sequence). This CDR3 has 15 amino acids. The junction had 7 bases not matched to a gene; V was cut back by 5 bases and J by 3 bases. Per the original data handling: Reference gene primers were amplified, and this amplification served to estimate nucleated cell counts. The data were produced by immunoSEQ multiplex PCR, yet TCRdb's version contains in-frame clones alone and is incomplete. V, J and clone size were drawn from that table, and D and trimming were deduced from the DNA. The sample holds some 210,000 clones; around four fifths are singletons and the top ten take 2.9%.

The rearrangement uses TRBV7-9 and TRBJ1-5; 7 bases align to TRBD1. Sequencing was performed on peripheral blood. This receptor was obtained from a man in his fifties or sixties with active or convalescent COVID-19. CDR3 amino acids: CASSREGQNNQPQHF. CDR3 coding DNA: TGTGCCAGCAGCCGGGAGGGACAGAACAATCAGCCCCAGCATTTT.